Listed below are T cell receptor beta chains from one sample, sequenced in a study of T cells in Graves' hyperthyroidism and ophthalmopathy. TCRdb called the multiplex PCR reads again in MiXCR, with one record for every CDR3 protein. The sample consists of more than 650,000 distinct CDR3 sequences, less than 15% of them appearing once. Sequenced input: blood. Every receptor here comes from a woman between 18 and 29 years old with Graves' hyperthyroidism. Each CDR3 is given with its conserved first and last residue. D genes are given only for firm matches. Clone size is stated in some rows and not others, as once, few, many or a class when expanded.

cdr3_nt: TGTGCCAGCAAGGGTTGGGTCAACCAAGAGACCCAGTACTTC
cdr3_aa: CASKGWVNQETQYF
cdr3_length: 14
d_call: .
clone_size: few
v_call: TRBV27
j_call: TRBJ2-5

cdr3_nt: TGTGCCAGCAGTTTACGGACTAGCGGGAGCAATGAGCAGTTCTTC
cdr3_aa: CASSLRTSGSNEQFF
cdr3_length: 15
d_call: TRBD2
clone_size: many
v_call: TRBV28
j_call: TRBJ2-1

cdr3_nt: TGTGCCAGCAGCTCCGGCGGGGCATCCAGAGGGACCCAGTACTTC
cdr3_aa: CASSSGGASRGTQYF
cdr3_length: 15
d_call: .
clone_size: few
v_call: TRBV13
j_call: TRBJ2-5

cdr3_nt: TGTGCCAGCAGCCAAGGCGTGCGGAACACTGAAGCTTTCTTT
cdr3_aa: CASSQGVRNTEAFF
cdr3_length: 14
d_call: .
clone_size: many
v_call: TRBV3-1
j_call: TRBJ1-1

cdr3_nt: TGTGCCAGCAGCCAAGATACTAGTATCTACAATGAGCAGTTCTTC
cdr3_aa: CASSQDTSIYNEQFF
cdr3_length: 15
d_call: .
clone_size: many
v_call: TRBV3-1
j_call: TRBJ2-1

cdr3_nt: TGTGCCTCTTCAGGGGAGGCGGAAGAGACCCAGTACTTC
cdr3_aa: CASSGEAEETQYF
cdr3_length: 13
d_call: .
clone_size: .
v_call: TRBV6-2/TRBV6-3
j_call: TRBJ2-5

cdr3_nt: TGTGCCAGCAGCTTGGCGGTGAGCTCCTACGAGCAGTACTTC
cdr3_aa: CASSLAVSSYEQYF
cdr3_length: 14
d_call: .
clone_size: many
v_call: TRBV6-1
j_call: TRBJ2-7

cdr3_nt: TGTGCCAGCAGCTTAGCGGGACAGGGGTACGAGCAGTTCTTC
cdr3_aa: CASSLAGQGYEQFF
cdr3_length: 14
d_call: TRBD1
clone_size: .
v_call: TRBV7-9
j_call: TRBJ2-1

cdr3_nt: TGTGCCAGCCTAGGGGCTAGCTGGTACACCGGGGAGCTGTTTTTT
cdr3_aa: CASLGASWYTGELFF
cdr3_length: 15
d_call: .
clone_size: .
v_call: TRBV28
j_call: TRBJ2-2

cdr3_nt: TGTGCCAGCAGCCTTCGCGGACAGGGGAGCACAGATACGCAGTATTTT
cdr3_aa: CASSLRGQGSTDTQYF
cdr3_length: 16
d_call: TRBD1
clone_size: many
v_call: TRBV7-3
j_call: TRBJ2-3

cdr3_nt: TGTGCCAGCAGCTTACAGGAATGGACGGAAGAGACCCAGTACTTC
cdr3_aa: CASSLQEWTEETQYF
cdr3_length: 15
d_call: .
clone_size: few
v_call: TRBV7-8
j_call: TRBJ2-5

cdr3_nt: TGTGCCAGCTCACCACTCAGTCCGGCGAGAGGCACAGATACGCAGTATTTT
cdr3_aa: CASSPLSPARGTDTQYF
cdr3_length: 17
d_call: .
clone_size: .
v_call: TRBV18
j_call: TRBJ2-3

cdr3_nt: TGCAGTGCTAGAGATCGCAGGACAGGGCGCCCTAGGTCCTCCGGGGAGCTGTTTTTT
cdr3_aa: CSARDRRTGRPRSSGELFF
cdr3_length: 19
d_call: TRBD1
clone_size: many
v_call: TRBV20-1
j_call: TRBJ2-2

cdr3_nt: TGTGCCAGCAGCCAGTACAGGGCTGAAGCTTTCTTT
cdr3_aa: CASSQYRAEAFF
cdr3_length: 12
d_call: .
clone_size: many
v_call: TRBV5-6
j_call: TRBJ1-1

cdr3_nt: TGCAGTGCTAGGGCCGACAGGGGATACACCGGGGAGCTGTTTTTT
cdr3_aa: CSARADRGYTGELFF
cdr3_length: 15
d_call: TRBD1
clone_size: .
v_call: TRBV20-1
j_call: TRBJ2-2

cdr3_nt: TGTGCCAGCAGTAGCAGTTCAAACTCTGGAAACACCATATATTTT
cdr3_aa: CASSSSSNSGNTIYF
cdr3_length: 15
d_call: .
clone_size: many
v_call: TRBV2
j_call: TRBJ1-3

cdr3_nt: TGCAGTGCTGCCTCGACTAGCGGGAGTGTGGGTGAGCAGTTCTTC
cdr3_aa: CSAASTSGSVGEQFF
cdr3_length: 15
d_call: TRBD2
clone_size: many
v_call: TRBV20-1
j_call: TRBJ2-1

cdr3_nt: TGCAGTGCTAGGGCCGGGACCATGTACGAGCAGTACTTC
cdr3_aa: CSARAGTMYEQYF
cdr3_length: 13
d_call: .
clone_size: many
v_call: TRBV20-1
j_call: TRBJ2-7

cdr3_nt: TGCAGCGTTGAAGACTGGACAGTAACAGATACGCAGTATTTT
cdr3_aa: CSVEDWTVTDTQYF
cdr3_length: 14
d_call: .
clone_size: few
v_call: TRBV29-1
j_call: TRBJ2-3

cdr3_nt: TGCAGCGCAACCGTCGGGCAGTTCGACGAGCAGTACTTC
cdr3_aa: CSATVGQFDEQYF
cdr3_length: 13
d_call: .
clone_size: .
v_call: TRBV29-1
j_call: TRBJ2-7

cdr3_nt: TGTGCCAGCAGCCAAGTTAGATTAGATCAAAATGAGCAGTTCTTC
cdr3_aa: CASSQVRLDQNEQFF
cdr3_length: 15
d_call: .
clone_size: .
v_call: TRBV3-1
j_call: TRBJ2-1

cdr3_nt: TGTGCCAGTGGAGGGGGGCGAGGGTCCTACGAGCAGTACTTC
cdr3_aa: CASGGGRGSYEQYF
cdr3_length: 14
d_call: .
clone_size: few
v_call: TRBV12-3/TRBV12-4
j_call: TRBJ2-7

cdr3_nt: TGTGCCAGCAGCTTACTAGCGGGAGGTCCCCAGGAGACCCAGTACTTC
cdr3_aa: CASSLLAGGPQETQYF
cdr3_length: 16
d_call: TRBD2
clone_size: many
v_call: TRBV7-9
j_call: TRBJ2-5

cdr3_nt: TGTGCCAGCGCCCAAGGGGGGCAAAAGGCCAATCAGCCCCAGCATTTT
cdr3_aa: CASAQGGQKANQPQHF
cdr3_length: 16
d_call: .
clone_size: many
v_call: TRBV28
j_call: TRBJ1-5

cdr3_nt: TGCGCCAGCAGCCAGATCGAGCTGTTCAACAATGAGCAGTTCTTC
cdr3_aa: CASSQIELFNNEQFF
cdr3_length: 15
d_call: .
clone_size: .
v_call: TRBV4-1
j_call: TRBJ2-1

cdr3_nt: TGTGCCAGCAGCTCCGGTGGTTCCCCCTCCTACAATGAGCAGTTCTTC
cdr3_aa: CASSSGGSPSYNEQFF
cdr3_length: 16
d_call: .
clone_size: many
v_call: TRBV7-9
j_call: TRBJ2-1

cdr3_nt: TGCGCCAGCAGCCAAGGGGACTACTCGAACACTGAAGCTTTCTTT
cdr3_aa: CASSQGDYSNTEAFF
cdr3_length: 15
d_call: .
clone_size: .
v_call: TRBV4-3
j_call: TRBJ1-1

cdr3_nt: TGTGCCTGGAGTGTACTTGATCAAGAGACCCAGTACTTC
cdr3_aa: CAWSVLDQETQYF
cdr3_length: 13
d_call: .
clone_size: many
v_call: TRBV30
j_call: TRBJ2-5